These 30 T cell receptor beta chains were sequenced from one sample in a study of T cell changes during pregnancy in multiple sclerosis. Repertoires were generated with immunoSEQ multiplex PCR, while TCRdb's copy carries only in-frame clones and drops some. The sample records 19,000 or so clones, around nine tenths being singletons. The starting material was CD4+ T cells from peripheral blood mononuclear cells, obtained in the first trimester of pregnancy. The receptors come from a female donor in good health, enrolled as a control in a pregnancy study.

This sequence joins TRBV5-4 and TRBJ2-3; a weak D match, TRBD2 (5 bases). V shed 0 bases and J shed 4 bases, with 9 bases lying between them. Germline V CDR1 and CDR2: SGHNT, YYREEE (reference sequence). This CDR3 is 14 amino acids long. CDR3 residues: CASSLGLRADTQYF. CDR3 nucleotide sequence: TGTGCCAGCAGCTTGGGCTTGAGGGCAGATACGCAGTATTTT. Full variable domain (outside the CDR3, taken from reference TRBV5-4 and TRBJ2-3): ETGVTQSPTHLIKTRGQQVTLRCSSQSGHNTVSWYQQALGQGPQFIFQYYREEENGRGNFPPRFSGLQFPNYSSELNVNALELDDSALYLCASSLGLRADTQYFGPGTRLTVL.

V is TRBV18 and J is TRBJ1-1; tentative D call: TRBD1 (6 bases). V was trimmed by 4 bases and J by 0 bases, leaving 9 bases between them. This CDR3 is 14 amino acids long. Germline lookup yields CDR1 KGHSH and CDR2 LQKENI. Here the CDR3 DNA reads TGTGCCAGCTCACTACAGGGATTGAACACTGAAGCTTTCTTT. It codes for CASSLQGLNTEAFF.

CDR3 amino acids: CASSVDTLNQPQHF. In DNA form, the CDR3 reads TGTGCCAGCAGTGTAGACACCCTGAATCAGCCCCAGCATTTT. The chain links TRBV2 to TRBJ1-5; no definite D call. Germline CDR1 reads SNHLY; CDR2 reads FYNNEI. Between the trimmed V and J ends, which lost 4 bases and 4 bases, there was a span of 11 bases. This CDR3 is 14 amino acids long.

The chain combines TRBV7-9 with TRBJ2-3; D is uncertain. V lost 6 bases to trimming and J lost 4 bases, with 8 bases between them. The CDR3 loop spans 12 amino acids. The germline CDR1 and CDR2 sequences are SEHNR and FQNEAQ (reference sequence). The CDR3 region has the DNA TGTGCCAGCAGATTACTTCCAGATACGCAGTATTTT. It is translated as CASRLLPDTQYF.

This clone was seen a few times. The chain employs TRBV5-5 and TRBJ2-7; D may be TRBD2 (6 bases). The V end lost 3 bases, the J end lost 3 bases, and 16 bases lay between the germline ends. CDR3 length equals 15 residues. Germline assignment: CDR1 SGHKS and CDR2 YYEKEE (reference sequence). The CDR3 sequence: CASSWEAYKIYEQYF. The CDR3 DNA follows: TGTGCCAGCAGCTGGGAGGCCTACAAGATCTACGAGCAGTACTTC.

About this clone itself: It is unclear where the CDR3 begins or ends on the DNA, so no DNA is shown, and the CDR3 is as TCRdb lists it. The J gene is TRBJ2-5, the V gene TRBV2; whether TRBD2, the table's D call, matches the DNA was not checked. The V gene's germline CDR1 is SNHLY and CDR2 FYNNEI. The CDR3 totals 11 residues, both ends included. The CDR3 here is CASRVAGGADF.

This chain links TRBV5-6 with TRBJ2-7, with 10 positions matching TRBD2. This CDR3 region has 15 residues. Germline trimming cut 4 bases from V and 7 bases from J; bases unmatched to any gene: 11. The V gene's germline CDR1 is SGHDT and CDR2 YYEEEE. CDR3 sequence (DNA): TGTGCCAGCAGCCTTGGGACTAGCGCGGGGGAAGAGCAGTACTTC. Amino acid sequence: CASSLGTSAGEEQYF.

The rearrangement uses TRBV10-3 and TRBJ1-2; D might be TRBD1 (5 bases). The CDR3 sequence is 14 residues long. V was cut by 9 bases and J by 0 bases, with 14 bases left in between. From germline, CDR1 is ENHRY and CDR2 SYGVKD. The CDR3: CAIGRVGANYGYTF. The DNA of the CDR3 is TGTGCCATAGGGAGGGTGGGGGCTAACTATGGCTACACCTTC.

The chain uses TRBV18 and TRBJ2-3, with D possibly TRBD2 on 6 matching bases. The CDR3 is 16 residues long. Germline lookup yields CDR1 KGHSH and CDR2 LQKENI. V lost 3 bases to trimming and J lost 2 bases, with 15 bases between them. CDR3 protein: CASSPFGGTYTDTQYF. The DNA for the CDR3 is TGTGCCAGCTCACCTTTTGGGGGGACTTACACAGATACGCAGTATTTT.

The chain recombines TRBV28 with TRBJ2-7; D may be TRBD1 (6 bases). Germline loops: CDR1 MDHEN, CDR2 SYDVKM. V lost 6 bases to trimming and J lost 3 bases, with 15 bases between them. This CDR3 spans 14 amino acids. The CDR3: CASSQRTVRYEQYF. CDR3 DNA sequence: TGTGCCAGCAGCCAGAGGACAGTTCGCTACGAGCAGTACTTC.

V and J are TRBV7-2 and TRBJ2-1; TRBD1 might be the D (6 bases). The V end lost 5 bases, the J end lost 4 bases, and 15 bases lay between the germline ends. There are 15 residues in the CDR3. Germline V gene data show CDR1 as SGHTA and CDR2 as FQGNSA. The CDR3 loop is CASSRDRSEYNEQFF. The CDR3 DNA is TGTGCCAGCAGCAGAGACAGGAGCGAGTACAATGAGCAGTTCTTC. Based on the CDR3 plus reference TRBV7-2 and TRBJ2-1, the full variable domain is GAGVSQSPSNKVTEKGKDVELRCDPISGHTALYWYRQSLGQGLEFLIYFQGNSAPDKSGLPSDRFSAERTGGSVSTLTIQRTQQEDSAVYLCASSRDRSEYNEQFFGPGTRLTVL.

J is TRBJ1-2 and V is TRBV15, with D maybe TRBD1 (6 bases). V lost 0 bases and J lost 7, with 12 bases in between. CDR1 is LNHNV and CDR2 is YYDKDF in the germline V gene (reference sequence). This CDR3 contains 14 residues. CDR3 region: CATSRDVGGAGYTF. The CDR3 bases are TGTGCCACCAGCAGAGATGTGGGGGGGGCTGGCTACACCTTC.

V is TRBV7-9 and J is TRBJ2-7; D not resolved. There are 13 residues in the CDR3. Trimming took 0 bases from V and 0 from J, leaving 3 bases between them. Germline-derived CDR1 and CDR2 are SEHNR and FQNEAQ (reference sequence). CDR3 amino acids: CASSLAYSYEQYF. In DNA form, the CDR3 reads TGTGCCAGCAGCTTAGCCTACTCCTACGAGCAGTACTTC.

The chain employs TRBV7-9 and TRBJ2-7; 10 bases map to TRBD1. CDR1 SEHNR and CDR2 FQNEAQ come from the germline V gene (reference sequence). Trimming removed 3 bases from V and 1 base from J; junction bases left unmatched: 3. This CDR3 has 15 amino acids. In DNA form, the CDR3 reads TGTGCCAGCAGCTTCACGGGACAGGGGTCCTACGAGCAGTACTTC. Translation gives CASSFTGQGSYEQYF.

The chain is built from TRBV29-1 and TRBJ1-2, with TRBD1 matching over 9 bases. The CDR3 runs 15 residues. The junction had 5 bases not matched to a gene; V was cut back by 3 bases and J by 0 bases. CDR1 SQVTM and CDR2 ANQGSEA come from the germline V gene. This CDR3 is CSVEPGTGTNYGYTF. The CDR3 DNA reads TGCAGCGTTGAGCCCGGGACAGGGACTAACTATGGCTACACCTTC.

This clone is medium-sized within its sample. This chain connects TRBV19 to TRBJ1-2, with a tentative D call TRBD1 (5 bases). The CDR3 loop spans 14 amino acids. V lost 10 bases, J lost 0 bases, and 15 bases lay in between. Per germline, CDR1 LNHDA and CDR2 SQIVND (reference sequence). CDR3 coding DNA: TGTGCCACGAAAGGTCAGGGAACTAACTATGGCTACACCTTC. This gives the protein CATKGQGTNYGYTF.

This chain links TRBV29-1 with TRBJ2-5; D is unresolved. The germline V and J ends were trimmed by 5 bases and 1 base, with 8 bases remaining between them. Germline lookup yields CDR1 SQVTM and CDR2 ANQGSEA. The CDR3 loop spans 12 amino acids. The chain's CDR3 is CSVSQVQETQYF. The CDR3 DNA follows: TGCAGCGTTTCCCAGGTCCAAGAGACCCAGTACTTC.

This chain joins TRBV5-1 and TRBJ1-4, with a possible D match to TRBD1 (5 bases). CDR1 SGHRS and CDR2 YFSETQ come from the germline V gene. Trimming removed 3 bases at V and 9 bases at J, with 9 bases between. CDR3 size: 12 residues. CDR3 bases: TGCGCCAGCAGCTGGGAGGGGCAAAAACTGTTTTTT. Translating it yields CASSWEGQKLFF.

The chain has TRBV7-9 and TRBJ2-7; possibly TRBD2 for D (7 bases). Germline V gives CDR1 SEHNR, CDR2 FQNEAQ (reference sequence). The CDR3 spans 18 residues. V was pared by 6 bases and J by 7 bases, with 31 bases between. The CDR3: CASSLLSRSGGSGVEQYF. The DNA for the CDR3 is TGTGCCAGCAGTCTACTTAGTAGGTCGGGGGGCTCGGGAGTGGAGCAGTACTTC. Variable domain in full (rest from reference TRBV7-9 and TRBJ2-7): DTGVSQNPRHKITKRGQNVTFRCDPISEHNRLYWYRQTLGQGPEFLTYFQNEAQLEKSRLLSDRFSAERPKGSFSTLEIQRTEQGDSAMYLCASSLLSRSGGSGVEQYFGPGTRLTVT.

J is TRBJ2-7 and V is TRBV27; D might be TRBD2 (5 bases). This CDR3 is built from 15 residues. Germline lookup yields CDR1 MNHEY and CDR2 SMNVEV (reference sequence). V gave up 5 bases and J gave up 0 bases, with 14 bases separating them. DNA for the CDR3: TGTGCCAGCAGTCTTAGGTGGGAGAGCTCCTACGAGCAGTACTTC. Amino acids: CASSLRWESSYEQYF.

The gene calls are TRBV5-6 and TRBJ2-7, with D perhaps matching TRBD1 (6 bases). The V and J ends lost 0 bases and 0 bases respectively, with 13 bases between them. Germline CDR1 SGHDT, CDR2 YYEEEE. The CDR3 runs to 16 residues. This CDR3 is CASSLGGLGSSYEQYF. CDR3 nucleotides: TGTGCCAGCAGCTTGGGGGGGCTGGGAAGCTCCTACGAGCAGTACTTC.

The chain is built from TRBV2 and TRBJ2-7; 8 bases agree with TRBD1. The trim removed 8 bases at V and 6 bases at J, leaving 12 bases unmatched. Germline V gives CDR1 SNHLY, CDR2 FYNNEI. This CDR3 spans 14 amino acids. CDR3 sequence: CASRYVAGGAEQYF. DNA for the CDR3: TGTGCCAGCCGGTACGTGGCAGGGGGCGCCGAGCAGTACTTC.

V is TRBV27 and J is TRBJ2-2; 13 positions agree with TRBD2. This CDR3 is 15 amino acids long. The germline CDR1 and CDR2 sequences are MNHEY and SMNVEV (reference sequence). J was trimmed by 5 bases and V by 7 bases; bases with no gene match: 4. CDR3 bases: TGTGCCAGCACCCCGGGACTAGCGGGAACCGGGGAGCTGTTTTTT. This encodes CASTPGLAGTGELFF.

V is TRBV6-5 and J is TRBJ1-6; no definite D call. The CDR3 length is 13 residues. The V gene lost 8 bases and the J gene lost 7 bases, with 12 bases spanning the gap. Germline V gene data show CDR1 as MNHEY and CDR2 as SVGAGI. DNA for the CDR3: TGTGCCAGCCGCGGCCTTAGGAATTCACCCCTCCACTTT. Translation: CASRGLRNSPLHF.

This chain joins TRBV7-5 and TRBJ2-7; the DNA was not used to check the table's D call, TRBD2. TRBV7-5 is deemed a pseudogene. The CDR3 has 12 residues. The CDR3 nucleotides read TGTGCCAGAAGCTCCTTTTTTCCTCCCCAGTACTTC. Its protein product is CARSSFFPPQYF.

This chain joins TRBV27 and TRBJ1-1, with 8 bases aligning to TRBD1. CDR1 is MNHEY, CDR2 SMNVEV, per germline (reference sequence). The CDR3 covers 14 residues. V trimming: 0 bases; J trimming: 4 bases; junction bases outside the gene matches: 1. CDR3 residues: CASSLSDRATEAFF. The CDR3 DNA follows: TGTGCCAGCAGTTTATCGGACAGGGCCACTGAAGCTTTCTTT.

V usage is TRBV2 and J usage is TRBJ2-1; no definite D call. Germline CDR1 reads SNHLY; CDR2 reads FYNNEI. The CDR3 contains 12 residues. The DNA for the CDR3 is TGTGCTACTGAGAGCTCCTACAATGAGCAGTTCTTC. Translation gives CATESSYNEQFF.

The genes are TRBV4-3 and TRBJ1-5, with 9 bases identical to TRBD1. CDR1 is LGHNA, CDR2 YSLEER, per germline. The junction had 6 bases not matched to a gene; V was cut back by 3 bases and J by 6 bases. The length of the CDR3 is 15 residues. This CDR3 reads CASSHGTGGGQPQHF. Here the CDR3 DNA reads TGCGCCAGCAGCCATGGAACAGGGGGCGGTCAGCCCCAGCATTTT.

The V and J genes are TRBV5-4 and TRBJ2-4; 13 bases agree with TRBD2. The length of the CDR3 is 15 residues. The germline V gene has CDR1 SGHNT and CDR2 YYREEE (reference sequence). Trimming took 4 bases from V and 6 from J; bases not matched to a gene: 4. CDR3 bases: TGTGCCAGCAGCCGAGGGACTAGCGGGGCAAACATTCAGTACTTC. This translates into CASSRGTSGANIQYF.

The J gene is TRBJ2-3, the V gene TRBV6-4, with 7 positions matching TRBD2. The CDR3 is made up of 14 amino acids. Trimming took 4 bases from V and 1 from J; bases not matched to a gene: 2. Germline CDR1 MRHNA, CDR2 SNTAGT. CDR3 protein: CASSVAGGTDTQYF. The DNA of the CDR3 is TGTGCCAGCAGTGTGGCGGGGGGCACAGATACGCAGTATTTT.